This TCR beta chain was recovered during a study of T cells after yellow fever vaccination. Study details: Cell sorting separated EM, EMRA, CM and Tscm memory subsets by CD3, CD45RA, CCR7 and CD95.

Study-level points and caveats: FACS-sorted repertoires might harbor abundant contaminating clonotypes from the bulk population. Weaker overall was a secondary response that nonetheless peaked faster, on day 5 versus 15. The CD4 and CD8 compartments had a small share of their clonotypes in common.

TCRdb re-analysed the 5' RACE reads in MiXCR, keeping a single row per CDR3 protein. The data hold some 26,000 distinct CDR3 sequences, with around 3.3% observed a single time. For this clonotype: The junction shows a germline mismatch at one end, possibly a read error.

The CDR3 has 21 amino acids. From germline, CDR1 is KGHDR and CDR2 SFDVKD. The rearrangement joins TRBV24-1 to TRBJ2-2; TRBD1 aligns across 8 bases. Material: PBMCs, either bulk or a sorted T-cell subset (CD4+, CD8+, memory, or dextramer-sorted; not recorded which), obtained more than 35 days after the first yellow fever vaccination. This receptor was taken from a man in his late teens or twenties who received the YFV17D yellow fever vaccine. CDR3 sequence reads: CGTSDLLDKRDRRKYSGELFF. In DNA form, the CDR3 reads TGTGGCACCAGTGATTTGCTTGATAAAAGGGACAGGAGGAAATATTCCGGGGAGCTGTTTTTT.